Shown below are 10 T cell receptor beta chains from a single sample sequenced in a study of blood T cell repertoires in COVID-19. Assay used: immunoSEQ multiplex PCR; TCRdb lists only in-frame clones, some missing. In the table there are 270,000 or so clones, roughly 84% of which are singletons. The sequencing input was peripheral blood. Every receptor here comes from a young woman with acute or convalescent COVID-19.

V usage is TRBV10-1 and J usage is TRBJ2-7; the match to TRBD1 covers 9 bases. Germline values: CDR1 WNHNN, CDR2 SYGVQD (reference sequence). This CDR3 has 14 residues. J lost 5 bases, V lost 7 bases, and 9 bases had no gene match. For the CDR3, the DNA is TGCGCCAGCATGCCCGGGACAGGGAGCCACGAGCAGTACTTC. This sequence encodes CASMPGTGSHEQYF.

V is TRBV19 and J is TRBJ2-1; 8 positions match TRBD2. This CDR3 is 15 amino acids long. Germline lookup yields CDR1 LNHDA and CDR2 SQIVND (reference sequence). V shed 1 base and J 6 bases; nucleotides not matched to a gene: 5. The CDR3 DNA reads as TGTGCCAGTAGTATAGCGGGAGGGGGGGGCAATGAGCAGTTCTTC. Amino acids: CASSIAGGGGNEQFF.

This CDR3 is CASSPPGTREQFF. DNA for the CDR3: TGTGCCAGCTCACCACCTGGGACTCGCGAGCAGTTCTTC. This rearrangement joins TRBV18 to TRBJ2-1, with D perhaps matching TRBD2 (6 bases). CDR1 and CDR2 from the germline V gene are KGHSH and LQKENI. The CDR3 is 13 residues long. V lost 0 bases, J lost 10 bases, and 10 bases lay in between.

J is TRBJ2-7 and V is TRBV6-2 or TRBV6-3; 7 nucleotides match TRBD1. The trim removed 2 bases at V and 6 bases at J, leaving 19 bases unmatched. Germline CDR1 and CDR2: MNHEY and SVGEGT. The CDR3 is 18 residues long. CDR3 loop: CASSYGARLGQDVPEQYF. The CDR3 nucleotides read TGTGCCAGCAGTTACGGGGCGAGGTTAGGACAGGATGTCCCCGAGCAGTACTTC.

This sequence joins TRBV28 and TRBJ2-5, with TRBD2 matching over 7 bases. CDR3 length: 11 residues. CDR1 MDHEN and CDR2 SYDVKM come from the germline V gene. CDR3 residues: CTSGVAETQYF. In DNA, the CDR3 is TGTACGAGCGGGGTCGCAGAGACCCAGTACTTC.

The genes are TRBV9 and TRBJ2-5; D not resolved. Per germline, CDR1 SGDLS and CDR2 YYNGEE. The CDR3 is made up of 13 amino acids. V gave up 3 bases and J gave up 5 bases, with 11 bases separating them. The CDR3 region is CASSADSWETQYF. CDR3 DNA: TGTGCCAGCAGCGCCGACTCCTGGGAGACCCAGTACTTC. Drawing the rest from reference TRBV9 and TRBJ2-5, the complete variable domain is DSGVTQTPKHLITATGQRVTLRCSPRSGDLSVYWYQQSLDQGLQFLIQYYNGEERAKGNILERFSAQQFPDLHSELNLSSLELGDSALYFCASSADSWETQYFGPGTRLLVL.

The chain uses TRBV4-3 and TRBJ2-5; 10 bases are a match to TRBD1. The V gene's germline CDR1 is LGHNA and CDR2 YSLEER. The CDR3 contains 15 residues. Trimming removed 5 bases from V and 5 bases from J; junction bases left unmatched: 8. The CDR3 reads CASSLRQGADETQYF. The CDR3 DNA follows: TGCGCCAGCAGCTTGCGACAGGGGGCGGACGAGACCCAGTACTTC.

The rearrangement uses TRBV11-3 and TRBJ2-7; 7 positions match TRBD1. V dropped 10 bases and J dropped 4; count of bases not matched to a gene: 7. CDR1 is SGHNT, CDR2 YENEEA, per germline. CDR3 length: 12 residues. This CDR3 reads CANRGQKYEQYF. DNA of the CDR3: TGTGCCAATAGGGGACAGAAGTACGAGCAGTACTTC.

This clone has more than one count but fewer than ten. This sequence joins TRBV7-2 and TRBJ1-2; D remains ambiguous. V dropped 6 bases and J dropped 8 bases, with 25 bases sitting between them. Per the germline V gene, CDR1 is SGHTA and CDR2 is FQGNSA. This CDR3 contains 16 residues. The CDR3 region has the DNA TGTGCCAGCAGTCAAAACCCGGGAGCGTCTTTTGGAGGCTACACCTTC. Amino acids: CASSQNPGASFGGYTF.

The V and J genes are TRBV6-1 and TRBJ2-1; 9 positions agree with TRBD2. This CDR3 is built from 15 residues. With 3 bases clipped from V and 6 bases from J, the junction kept 6 bases outside the gene matches. Germline CDR1 and CDR2: MNHNS and SASEGT. The CDR3 spells CASSDGTSSLNEQFF. In DNA form, the CDR3 reads TGTGCCAGCAGTGATGGGACTAGCAGCCTCAATGAGCAGTTCTTC.